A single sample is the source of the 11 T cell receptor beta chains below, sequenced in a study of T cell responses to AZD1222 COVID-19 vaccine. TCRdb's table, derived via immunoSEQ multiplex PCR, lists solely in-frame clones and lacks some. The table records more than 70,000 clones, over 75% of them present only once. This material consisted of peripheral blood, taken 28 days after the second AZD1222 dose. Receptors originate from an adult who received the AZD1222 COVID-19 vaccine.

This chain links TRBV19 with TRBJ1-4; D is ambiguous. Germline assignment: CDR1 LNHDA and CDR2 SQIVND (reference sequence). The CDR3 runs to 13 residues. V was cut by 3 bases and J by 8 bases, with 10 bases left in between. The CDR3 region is CASSMTAEEKLFF. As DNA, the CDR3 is TGTGCCAGTAGTATGACTGCGGAGGAAAAACTGTTTTTT.

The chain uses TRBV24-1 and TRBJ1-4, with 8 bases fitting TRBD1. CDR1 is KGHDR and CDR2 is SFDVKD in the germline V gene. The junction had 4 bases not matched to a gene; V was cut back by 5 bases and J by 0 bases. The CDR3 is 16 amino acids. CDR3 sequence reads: CATSAQGDPTNEKLFF. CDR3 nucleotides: TGTGCCACCAGTGCACAGGGGGATCCAACTAATGAAAAACTGTTTTTT.

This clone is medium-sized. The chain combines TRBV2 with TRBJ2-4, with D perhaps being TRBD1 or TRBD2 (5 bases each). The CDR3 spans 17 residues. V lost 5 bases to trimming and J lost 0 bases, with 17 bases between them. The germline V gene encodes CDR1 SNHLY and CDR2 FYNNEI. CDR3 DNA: TGTGCCAGCAGTCTAAGAGCGGCAGGGCAAGCCAAAAACATTCAGTACTTC. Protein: CASSLRAAGQAKNIQYF.

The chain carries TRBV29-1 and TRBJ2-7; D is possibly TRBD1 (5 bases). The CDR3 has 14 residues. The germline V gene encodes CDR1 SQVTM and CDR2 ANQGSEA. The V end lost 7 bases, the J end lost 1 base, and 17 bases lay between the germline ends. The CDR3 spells CSASPPGSSYEQYF. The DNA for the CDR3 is TGCAGCGCATCGCCCCCAGGGTCGTCCTACGAGCAGTACTTC.

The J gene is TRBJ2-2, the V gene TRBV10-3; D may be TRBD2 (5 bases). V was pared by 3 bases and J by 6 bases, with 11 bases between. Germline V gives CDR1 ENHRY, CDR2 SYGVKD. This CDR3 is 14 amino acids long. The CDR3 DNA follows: TGTGCCATCAGTGAATTTAAGGAGGCCGGGGAGCTGTTTTTT. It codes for CAISEFKEAGELFF.

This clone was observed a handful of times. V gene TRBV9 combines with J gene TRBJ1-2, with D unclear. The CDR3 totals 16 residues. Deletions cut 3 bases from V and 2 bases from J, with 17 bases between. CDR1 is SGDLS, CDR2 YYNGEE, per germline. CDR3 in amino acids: CASSGGRRGRNYGYTF. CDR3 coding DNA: TGTGCCAGCAGCGGGGGAAGAAGAGGGAGAAACTATGGCTACACCTTC.

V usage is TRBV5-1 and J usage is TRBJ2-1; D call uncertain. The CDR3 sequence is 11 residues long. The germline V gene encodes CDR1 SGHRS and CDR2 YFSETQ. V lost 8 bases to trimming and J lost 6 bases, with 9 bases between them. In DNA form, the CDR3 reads TGCGCCAGTCGCGAGAGCAATGAGCAGTTCTTC. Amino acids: CASRESNEQFF.

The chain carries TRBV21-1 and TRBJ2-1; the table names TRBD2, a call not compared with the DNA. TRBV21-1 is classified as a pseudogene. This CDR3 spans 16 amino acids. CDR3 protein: CASSLPTSGEYNEQFF. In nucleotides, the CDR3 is TGTGCCAGCAGCCTTCCAACTAGCGGAGAATACAATGAGCAGTTCTTC.

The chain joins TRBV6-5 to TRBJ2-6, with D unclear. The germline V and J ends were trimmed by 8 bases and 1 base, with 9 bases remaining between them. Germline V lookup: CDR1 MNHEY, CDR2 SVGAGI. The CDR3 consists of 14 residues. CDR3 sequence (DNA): TGTGCCAGCGTATCCCCGTCTGGGGCCAACGTCCTGACTTTC. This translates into CASVSPSGANVLTF.

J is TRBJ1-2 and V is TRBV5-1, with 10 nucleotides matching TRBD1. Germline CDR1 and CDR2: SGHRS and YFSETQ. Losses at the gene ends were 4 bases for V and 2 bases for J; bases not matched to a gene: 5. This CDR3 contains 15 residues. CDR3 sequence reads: CASSQGQGWNYGYTF. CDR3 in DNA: TGCGCCAGCAGCCAGGGACAGGGGTGGAACTATGGCTACACCTTC.

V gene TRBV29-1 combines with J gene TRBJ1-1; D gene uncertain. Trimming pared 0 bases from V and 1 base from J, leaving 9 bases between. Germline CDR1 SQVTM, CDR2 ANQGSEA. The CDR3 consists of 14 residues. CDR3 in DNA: TGCAGCGTTGAAGATCCGGGAGGGAACACTGAAGCTTTCTTT. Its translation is CSVEDPGGNTEAFF.